This passage covers 22 T cell receptor beta chains from one sample sequenced in a study of blood T cells in healthy people across ages. PCR was performed a second time for about 6 to 11 cycles using a sample-barcoded 5' primer and a J-beta primer mix. TCRdb used MiXCR to reprocess the 5' RACE reads, holding one entry per CDR3 protein. The sample carries more than 650,000 distinct CDR3 sequences, about 24% recorded once. Material for sequencing was blood. Source of these receptors: a man aged 65 to 79 in good health.

V is TRBV20-1 and J is TRBJ2-5; TRBD1 or TRBD2 may be the D gene (5 bases each). CDR3 length equals 14 residues. CDR1 DFQATT and CDR2 SNEGSKA come from the germline V gene (reference sequence). V dropped 0 bases and J dropped 2 bases, with 10 bases sitting between them. CDR3 in amino acids: CSARDPGTQETQYF. The CDR3, as DNA: TGCAGTGCTAGAGATCCCGGGACGCAAGAGACCCAGTACTTC.

With respect to this clonotype: This could be a read error, since a much larger clone is one nucleotide away. V gene TRBV3-1 combines with J gene TRBJ1-1; 9 bases align to TRBD1. V trimming: 4 bases; J trimming: 6 bases; junction bases outside the gene matches: 3. The CDR3 extends over 13 amino acids. Germline V gene lookup returns CDR1 LGHDT and CDR2 YNNKEL (reference sequence). In DNA form, the CDR3 reads TGTGCCAGCAGCCGGGACAGGGACTCTGAAGCTTTCTTT. Translated, it gives CASSRDRDSEAFF.

The count of this clonotype is one. The J gene is TRBJ1-5, the V gene TRBV28; 9 nucleotides match TRBD1. Germline V gives CDR1 MDHEN, CDR2 SYDVKM. J was trimmed by 7 bases and V by 6 bases; bases with no gene match: 7. The CDR3 loop spans 14 amino acids. CDR3 amino acids: CASRGTGGWQPQHF. The CDR3 DNA is TGTGCCAGCAGGGGAACAGGGGGCTGGCAGCCCCAGCATTTT.

There are a few counts of this clonotype. The chain is built from TRBV6-5 and TRBJ2-2, with D unclear. Trimming stripped 6 bases from V and 5 bases from J, with 10 bases between. There are 13 residues in the CDR3. Per the germline V gene, CDR1 is MNHEY and CDR2 is SVGAGI. CDR3 in DNA: TGTGCCAGCAGCCCCGAATATACCGGGGAGCTGTTTTTT. It codes for CASSPEYTGELFF.

The sample holds many counts of this clonotype. The gene calls are TRBV29-1 and TRBJ1-3, with TRBD1 matching over 7 bases. The V and J ends lost 3 bases and 1 base, in that order; junction bases with no gene match: 3. Looked up from germline, CDR1 is SQVTM and CDR2 is ANQGSEA. This CDR3 is built from 14 residues. The CDR3 DNA sequence: TGCAGCGTTGACCCGACAGGGTCTGGAAACACCATATATTTT. This translates into CSVDPTGSGNTIYF.

The CDR3 is CASSRDQYEQFF. In DNA form, the CDR3 reads TGCGCCAGCAGCAGAGACCAATACGAGCAGTTCTTC. This chain joins TRBV5-1 and TRBJ2-5, with D uncertain. The end of the DNA fits TRBJ2-1 better, so the J call may be wrong. CDR1 and CDR2 from the germline V gene are SGHRS and YFSETQ. The CDR3 length is 12 residues.

This clonotype was seen repeatedly, ten times or more. The rearrangement uses TRBV20-1 and TRBJ1-5; D is possibly TRBD1 (6 bases). The CDR3 totals 15 residues. V dropped 3 bases and J dropped 1 base, with 13 bases sitting between them. Germline values: CDR1 DFQATT, CDR2 SNEGSKA (reference sequence). This CDR3 reads CSASAGAASNQPQHF. CDR3 nucleotides: TGCAGTGCTAGCGCAGGGGCGGCGAGCAATCAGCCCCAGCATTTT.

This clonotype has only a few counts. This CDR3 reads CASSATGPNEKLFF. CDR3 bases: TGTGCCAGCTCGGCGACAGGGCCTAATGAAAAACTGTTTTTT. The rearrangement joins TRBV18 to TRBJ1-4; TRBD1 matches at 7 bases. The germline V gene has CDR1 KGHSH and CDR2 LQKENI. Losses at the gene ends were 6 bases for V and 3 bases for J; bases not matched to a gene: 4. The CDR3 is 14 residues long.

The chain is built from TRBV5-1 and TRBJ1-1; weak D call: TRBD1 (5 bases). V lost 5 bases to trimming and J lost 4 bases, with 12 bases between them. The germline gives CDR1 SGHRS, CDR2 YFSETQ. This CDR3 spans 13 amino acids. The CDR3 DNA reads as TGCGCCAGCAGGGTGGGGGTAGGCACTGAAGCTTTCTTT. Protein product: CASRVGVGTEAFF.

V usage is TRBV20-1 and J usage is TRBJ1-4; 7 bases align to TRBD1. This CDR3 is built from 14 residues. V shed 6 bases, J shed 1 base, and the junction held 5 bases outside the gene matches. The germline CDR1 and CDR2 sequences are DFQATT and SNEGSKA (reference sequence). CDR3 sequence reads: CSARNRGTNEKLFF. CDR3 sequence (DNA): TGCAGTGCGAGAAACAGGGGAACTAATGAAAAACTGTTTTTT.

The chain employs TRBV12-3 or TRBV12-4 and TRBJ2-2, with TRBD2 matching over 7 bases. The V gene end was trimmed by 0 bases and the J gene end by 6 bases; junction bases not matched to a gene: 7. This CDR3 comprises 16 residues. The DNA for the CDR3 is TGTGCCAGCAGTTTAGCGCCACTAGCGATCCCCGGGGAGCTGTTTTTT. Protein sequence: CASSLAPLAIPGELFF.

The chain joins TRBV7-9 to TRBJ2-3; D is unclear. The CDR3 runs to 13 residues. Germline V gene sequence: CDR1 SEHNR, CDR2 FQNEAQ (reference sequence). The V end lost 6 bases, the J end lost 3 bases, and 10 bases lay between the germline ends. DNA of the CDR3: TGTGCCAGCAGGGGGATACTAACAGATACGCAGTATTTT. Its protein is CASRGILTDTQYF.

CDR3 nucleotide sequence: TGTGCCAGCAGGCGGGAGCCCCGGAATACGCAGTATTTT. As protein: CASRREPRNTQYF. The V call is TRBV6-5, the J call TRBJ2-3, with 7 nucleotides matching TRBD2. Germline V gene sequence: CDR1 MNHEY, CDR2 SVGAGI. Trimming took 6 bases from V and 7 from J; bases not matched to a gene: 7. The CDR3 totals 13 residues.

This clonotype occurred many times. J is TRBJ1-4 and V is TRBV5-1; D is perhaps TRBD1 (5 bases). The CDR3 has 13 amino acids. Germline CDR1 reads SGHRS; CDR2 reads YFSETQ. V shed 3 bases and J shed 5 bases, with 8 bases lying between them. CDR3: CASSWGVNEKLFF. The CDR3, as DNA: TGCGCCAGCAGCTGGGGGGTCAATGAAAAACTGTTTTTT.

V usage is TRBV6-6 and J usage is TRBJ2-5, with D possibly being TRBD1 or TRBD2 (6 bases each). The CDR3 contains 16 residues. The ends were cut back, 6 bases at V and 3 bases at J, with 20 bases in the middle. Germline V gene sequence: CDR1 MNHNY, CDR2 SVGAGI (reference sequence). The CDR3, as DNA: TGTGCCAGCAGCCCCTTCGGTTGGGGGGCCGAAGAGACCCAGTACTTC. Translated: CASSPFGWGAEETQYF.

This clonotype has a handful of counts. This chain connects TRBV20-1 to TRBJ2-2, with TRBD2 matching over 12 bases. The J segment lost 4 bases and the V segment lost 4 bases, leaving 4 bases of the junction unmatched. CDR3 length: 15 residues. The germline V gene has CDR1 DFQATT and CDR2 SNEGSKA (reference sequence). Here the CDR3 DNA reads TGCAGTGCTATCCTAGCGGGAGGGGGCACCGGGGAGCTGTTTTTT. The encoded protein is CSAILAGGGTGELFF.

V gene TRBV4-2 combines with J gene TRBJ2-3, with TRBD2 as a possible D gene (6 bases). The germline CDR1 and CDR2 sequences are LGHNA and YNFKEQ. This CDR3 has 17 amino acids. The V end lost 3 bases, the J end lost 3 bases, and 19 bases lay between the germline ends. CDR3 amino acids: CASSQKYTGEGTDTQYF. CDR3 DNA: TGTGCCAGCAGCCAGAAATATACGGGGGAAGGGACAGATACGCAGTATTTT.

This clonotype turned up a few times. The chain joins TRBV5-1 to TRBJ2-7, with 8 bases that match TRBD1. This CDR3 is 13 amino acids long. The V and J ends lost 0 bases and 6 bases, in that order; junction bases with no gene match: 2. Germline assignment: CDR1 SGHRS and CDR2 YFSETQ. The CDR3 nucleotides read TGCGCCAGCAGCTTGGGACAGGGGCTCGAGCAGTACTTC. Translation: CASSLGQGLEQYF. Full variable domain (outside the CDR3, taken from reference TRBV5-1 and TRBJ2-7): KAGVTQTPRYLIKTRGQQVTLSCSPISGHRSVSWYQQTPGQGLQFLFEYFSETQRNKGNFPGRFSGRQFSNSRSEMNVSTLELGDSALYLCASSLGQGLEQYFGPGTRLTVT.

This clonotype was seen more than once but under ten times. V usage is TRBV27 and J usage is TRBJ1-2; maybe TRBD1 (5 bases). V dropped 5 bases and J dropped 4 bases, with 17 bases sitting between them. Looked up from germline, CDR1 is MNHEY and CDR2 is SMNVEV (reference sequence). The CDR3 is 15 residues long. CDR3 sequence (DNA): TGTGCCAGCAGTCAGGGACCTACCGGAGGCTATGGCTACACCTTC. Encoded protein: CASSQGPTGGYGYTF.

V and J are TRBV20-1 and TRBJ2-1; D could derive from TRBD1 or TRBD2 (5 bases each). TRBJ2-5 explains the end of the DNA better; the J call may be wrong. From germline, CDR1 is DFQATT and CDR2 SNEGSKA (reference sequence). The CDR3 contains 13 residues. For the CDR3, the DNA is TGCAGTGCTAGAAGGGCAGGGAGAGAGACCCAGTACTTC. It encodes CSARRAGRETQYF.

The gene calls are TRBV6-2 or TRBV6-3 and TRBJ1-2; D ambiguous. There are 12 residues in the CDR3. The V gene's germline CDR1 is MNHEY and CDR2 SVGEGT. Deletions cut 6 bases from V and 8 bases from J, with 13 bases between. In nucleotides, the CDR3 is TGTGCCAGCAGCCACGGACTAGGCGGCTACACCTTC. Residues: CASSHGLGGYTF.

This clonotype was detected only a few times. The gene calls are TRBV10-2 and TRBJ2-5, with 7 positions matching TRBD1. The CDR3 extends over 15 amino acids. Germline CDR1 WSHSY, CDR2 SAAADI. Trimming cost V 6 bases and J 4 bases; bases outside gene matches: 11. The CDR3 nucleotides are TGCGCCAGCAGGCAGCCAGGGGGATCGGTAGAGACCCAGTACTTC. Its translation: CASRQPGGSVETQYF.